A single T cell receptor (beta chain) is shown here with its context. Antigen: not known. This sample was taken from a study of shared clonotypes between healthy human individuals. Study-level points and caveats: Across subsets, estimated richness was generally greater for naive than for memory populations. The study found roughly 5% of naive CD4 clonotypes shared across several donors. Blood was the sole source, and tissue repertoires probably differ.

The assay was immunoSEQ multiplex PCR, and TCRdb's table has in-frame clones only and misses some. The sample lists a few million clones; 85% to 95% were seen once. CD4+ cells underwent separation, giving CD45RA+ naive and CD45RA-negative memory subsets. Looked up from germline, CDR1 is MDHEN and CDR2 is SYDVKM. Between the trimmed V and J ends, which lost 7 bases and 1 base, there was a span of 13 bases. The CDR3 contains 14 residues. This chain links TRBV28 with TRBJ1-1; the D gene is possibly TRBD1 (6 bases). This sequence was found in a man in his late teens or twenties in good health. Some clones in this sample may be carry-over from other donors' samples. The sample consisted of naive CD4+ T cells from PBMCs. The subset is: CD45RA+ positively selected. This CDR3 is CASIQRGGNTEAFF. The CDR3 nucleotides are TGTGCCAGCATCCAAAGGGGGGGGAACACTGAAGCTTTCTTT.